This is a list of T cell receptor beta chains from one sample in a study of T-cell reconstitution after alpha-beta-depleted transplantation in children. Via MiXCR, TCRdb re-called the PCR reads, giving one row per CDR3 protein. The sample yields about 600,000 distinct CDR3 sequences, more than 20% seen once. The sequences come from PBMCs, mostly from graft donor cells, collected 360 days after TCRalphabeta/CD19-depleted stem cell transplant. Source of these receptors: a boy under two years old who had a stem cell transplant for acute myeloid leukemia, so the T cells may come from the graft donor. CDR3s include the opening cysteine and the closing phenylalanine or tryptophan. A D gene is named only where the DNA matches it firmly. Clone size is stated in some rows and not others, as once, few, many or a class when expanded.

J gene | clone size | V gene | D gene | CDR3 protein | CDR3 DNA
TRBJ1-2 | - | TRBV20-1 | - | CSARFAGTLLGYTF | TGCAGTGCTAGATTTGCCGGGACCCTCCTTGGCTACACCTTC
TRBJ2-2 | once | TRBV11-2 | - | CASSPHGGVPDGELFF | TGTGCCAGCAGCCCCCATGGCGGGGTCCCTGATGGGGAGCTGTTTTTT
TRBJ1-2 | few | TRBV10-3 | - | CAISARGETYGYTF | TGTGCCATCAGTGCGAGGGGGGAAACCTATGGCTACACCTTC
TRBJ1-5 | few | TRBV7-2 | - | CASSPRGVSNQPQHF | TGTGCCAGCAGCCCAAGAGGGGTTAGCAATCAGCCCCAGCATTTT
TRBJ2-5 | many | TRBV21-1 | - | CASSIRVRETQYF | TGTGCCAGCAGCATCCGGGTCCGGGAGACCCAGTACTTC
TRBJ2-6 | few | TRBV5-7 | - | CASSLGGKGSRGTGSGANVLTF | TGTGCCAGCAGCTTGGGGGGGAAGGGAAGCCGTGGTACGGGCTCTGGGGCCAACGTCCTGACTTTC
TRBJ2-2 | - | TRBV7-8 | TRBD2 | CASSPDGLAGVYTGELFF | TGTGCCAGCAGCCCAGACGGACTAGCGGGGGTGTACACCGGGGAGCTGTTTTTT
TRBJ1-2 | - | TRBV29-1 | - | CSVSRGLGYTF | TGCAGCGTTTCGCGGGGCCTTGGCTACACCTTC
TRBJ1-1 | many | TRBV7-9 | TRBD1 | CASSLLRQGKNTEAFF | TGTGCCAGCAGCTTACTGAGACAGGGGAAGAACACTGAAGCTTTCTTT
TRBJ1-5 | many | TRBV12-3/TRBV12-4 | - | CASSSQPQHF | TGTGCCAGCAGTTCTCAGCCCCAGCATTTT
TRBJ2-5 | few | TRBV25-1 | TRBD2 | CASSGERGFQETQYF | TGTGCCAGCAGTGGAGAGCGGGGTTTCCAAGAGACCCAGTACTTC
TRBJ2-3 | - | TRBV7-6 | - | CASSPSLTETTDTQYF | TGTGCCAGCAGCCCATCCTTGACTGAAACCACAGATACGCAGTATTTT
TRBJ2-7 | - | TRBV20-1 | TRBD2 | CCAGTGLADYEQYF | TGCTGCGCAGGGACGGGACTAGCTGACTACGAGCAGTACTTC
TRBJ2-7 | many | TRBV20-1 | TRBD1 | CSARGQEPYEQYF | TGCAGTGCTAGGGGACAGGAGCCCTACGAGCAGTACTTC
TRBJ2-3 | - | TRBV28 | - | CASSLLSNYPTQYF | TGTGCCAGCAGTTTGCTCAGCAATTACCCTACGCAGTATTTT
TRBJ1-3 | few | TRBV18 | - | CASSPQESGNTIYF | TGTGCCAGCTCACCGCAGGAGTCTGGAAACACCATATATTTT
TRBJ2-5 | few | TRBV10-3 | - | CASGVEGETQYF | TGTGCCTCGGGCGTGGAGGGGGAGACCCAGTACTTC
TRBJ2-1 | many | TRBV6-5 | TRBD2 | CASSYSVAGAPHNEQFF | TGTGCCAGCAGTTACAGCGTAGCGGGGGCTCCTCACAATGAGCAGTTCTTC
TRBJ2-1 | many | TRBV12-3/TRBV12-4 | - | CASSLSPLGVGEQFF | TGTGCCAGCAGTTTGTCCCCACTTGGGGTAGGTGAGCAGTTCTTC
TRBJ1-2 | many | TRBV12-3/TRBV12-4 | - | CASSLRTYYGYTF | TGTGCCAGCAGTTTAAGAACCTACTATGGCTACACCTTC
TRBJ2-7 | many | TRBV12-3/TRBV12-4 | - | CASSFGQSYEQYF | TGTGCCAGCAGTTTCGGGCAGTCCTACGAGCAGTACTTC
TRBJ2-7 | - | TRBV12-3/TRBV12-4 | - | CASSFRRAHEQYF | TGTGCCAGCAGTTTCCGCAGGGCCCACGAGCAGTACTTC
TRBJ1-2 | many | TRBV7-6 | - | CASSLSAGYGYTF | TGTGCCAGCAGCTTATCTGCAGGCTATGGCTACACCTTC
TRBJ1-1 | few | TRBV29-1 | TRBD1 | CSAGGGGGTEAFF | TGCAGCGCAGGGGGGGGCGGCGGCACTGAAGCTTTCTTT
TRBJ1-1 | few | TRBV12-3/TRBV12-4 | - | CASSLRGPDLNTEAFF | TGTGCCAGCAGTCTCAGGGGACCAGACTTGAACACTGAAGCTTTCTTT
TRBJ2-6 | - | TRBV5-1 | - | CASSLDGLPGANVLTF | TGCGCCAGCAGCTTGGACGGCCTACCTGGGGCCAACGTCCTGACTTTC
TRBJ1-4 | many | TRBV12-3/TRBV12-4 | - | CASSLLKEKLFF | TGTGCCAGCAGTTTATTGAAGGAAAAACTGTTTTTT
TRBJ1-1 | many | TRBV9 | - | CASSRQTAEAFF | TGTGCCAGCAGCCGCCAGACCGCTGAAGCTTTCTTT
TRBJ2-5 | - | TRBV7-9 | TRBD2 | CASSPPSGGREETQYF | TGTGCCAGCAGCCCTCCAAGCGGGGGGCGAGAAGAGACCCAGTACTTC
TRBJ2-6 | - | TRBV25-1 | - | CAPPGGRISSGANVLTF | TGTGCCCCCCCTGGTGGCAGAATCAGCTCTGGGGCCAACGTCCTGACTTTC
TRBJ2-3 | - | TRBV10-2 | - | CASSEPRVRTDTQYF | TGCGCCAGCAGTGAGCCCCGGGTCCGCACAGATACGCAGTATTTT
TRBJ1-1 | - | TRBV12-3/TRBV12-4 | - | CTFSLRQNTEAFF | TGTACCTTCAGTCTCAGACAGAACACTGAAGCTTTCTTT
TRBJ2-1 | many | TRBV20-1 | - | CSARVLSSYNEQFF | TGCAGTGCTAGGGTCCTAAGCTCCTACAATGAGCAGTTCTTC
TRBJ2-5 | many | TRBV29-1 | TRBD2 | CSVEGLAGPKYF | TGCAGCGTTGAAGGACTAGCGGGGCCCAAGTACTTC
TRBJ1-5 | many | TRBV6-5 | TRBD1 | CASSYLGRQGINQPQHF | TGTGCCAGCAGTTACCTGGGCCGACAGGGTATAAATCAGCCCCAGCATTTT
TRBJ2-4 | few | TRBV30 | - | CAWNGGQNIQYF | TGTGCCTGGAATGGGGGACAAAACATTCAGTACTTC
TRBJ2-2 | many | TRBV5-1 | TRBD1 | CASSLDTLTGSGELFF | TGCGCCAGCAGCTTGGATACCCTGACAGGGTCCGGGGAGCTGTTTTTT
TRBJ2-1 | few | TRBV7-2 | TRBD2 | CASDEGLAGDNEQFF | TGTGCCAGCGACGAGGGACTAGCGGGGGACAATGAGCAGTTCTTC
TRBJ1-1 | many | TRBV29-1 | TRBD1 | CSEGQGNTEAFF | TGCAGTGAGGGACAGGGGAACACTGAAGCTTTCTTT
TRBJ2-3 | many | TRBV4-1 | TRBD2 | CASSQTSGGTDTQYF | TGCGCCAGCAGCCAAACTAGCGGGGGTACAGATACGCAGTATTTT
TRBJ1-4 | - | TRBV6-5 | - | CASSYSQGISEKLFF | TGTGCCAGCAGTTACTCACAGGGCATTAGCGAAAAACTGTTTTTT
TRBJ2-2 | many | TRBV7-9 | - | CASSGRDVPNTGELFF | TGTGCCAGCAGCGGGCGGGATGTACCGAACACCGGGGAGCTGTTTTTT
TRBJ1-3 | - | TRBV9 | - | CASSVGDLPGNTIYF | TGTGCCAGCAGCGTAGGGGACCTGCCTGGAAACACCATATATTTT
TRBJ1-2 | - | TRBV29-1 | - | CSVEEPDSILYGYTF | TGCAGCGTTGAAGAGCCCGACAGCATTTTGTATGGCTACACCTTC
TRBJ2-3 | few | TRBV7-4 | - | CASSWGQPRRLALGDTQYF | TGTGCCAGCAGCTGGGGACAGCCCCGCCGACTAGCTTTAGGAGATACGCAGTATTTT
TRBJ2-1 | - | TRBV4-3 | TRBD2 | CASSLAGGRAHNEQFF | TGCGCCAGCAGCCTAGCGGGGGGGAGAGCCCACAATGAGCAGTTCTTC
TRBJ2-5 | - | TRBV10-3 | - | CAISEKERGQETQYF | TGTGCCATCAGTGAGAAGGAACGAGGGCAAGAGACCCAGTACTTC
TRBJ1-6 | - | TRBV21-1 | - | CASSNGDRAALPLHF | TGTGCCAGCAGCAATGGGGACAGGGCCGCGTTACCCCTCCACTTT
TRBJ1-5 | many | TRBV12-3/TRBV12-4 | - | CASSFGVHNSNQPQHF | TGTGCCAGCAGTTTTGGGGTACACAATAGCAATCAGCCCCAGCATTTT
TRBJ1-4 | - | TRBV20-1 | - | CSARPTNEKLFF | TGCAGTGCTAGACCAACTAATGAAAAACTGTTTTTT
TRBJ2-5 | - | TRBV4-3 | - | CASSQDFGPSSGTQYF | TGCGCCAGCAGCCAAGATTTCGGGCCTAGCAGCGGGACCCAGTACTTC
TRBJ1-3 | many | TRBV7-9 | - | CASSLRQSPNTIYF | TGTGCCAGCAGCTTAAGACAGTCGCCGAACACCATATATTTT
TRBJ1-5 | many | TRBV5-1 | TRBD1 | CASSLTGEPYQPQHF | TGCGCCAGCAGCCTGACAGGGGAGCCTTATCAGCCCCAGCATTTT